The sequence of this T cell receptor beta chain was determined in a study of CD8+ T cells in alopecia areata. About this clone itself: Other nucleotide sequences from this sample produce the same CDR3.

Stated treatment: oral pan-JAK inhibitor, 5-10 mg twice daily. Lesional scalp punch biopsies and peripheral blood were collected from alopecia areata patients. It was cDNA, reverse transcribed from extracted RNA, that served as the sequencing template. The repertoire was sequenced with immunoSEQ multiplex PCR; TCRdb's copy has only in-frame clones and lacks some. This table has some 170,000 clones, 40% to 65% appearing once. This clonotype was obtained from a human donor with alopecia areata. The source was CD8+ T cells sorted from blood, collected at week 24, from a patient treated with tofacitinib.

The CDR3 nucleotides read TGTGCCAGTAGTATCGATCTAGAGAATCAGCCCCAGCATTTT. The encoded protein is CASSIDLENQPQHF. The chain combines TRBV19 with TRBJ1-5; D remains unclear. The germline V and J ends were trimmed by 3 bases and 4 bases, with 10 bases remaining between them. Germline assignment: CDR1 LNHDA and CDR2 SQIVND (reference sequence). This CDR3 has 14 residues.